These 5 T cell receptor beta chains share one sample of origin, sequenced in a study of PD-L1 blockade in urothelial cancer. Time point indicated: pretreatment peripheral blood. The table came from immunoSEQ multiplex PCR; TCRdb's copy has only in-frame clones and leaves some out. The sample contains roughly 52,000 clones, 75% to 90% of which appear only once. Source: PBMCs, taken around atezolizumab (anti-PD-L1) treatment. All receptors come from a man in his fifties or sixties with urothelial cancer.

CDR3 amino acids: CSVRTGGETQYF. As DNA, the CDR3 is TGCAGCGTGAGGACTGGGGGGGAGACCCAGTACTTC. The genes are TRBV29-1 and TRBJ2-5; D might be TRBD2 (6 bases). The CDR3 is made up of 12 amino acids. V was trimmed by 6 bases and J by 5 bases, leaving 13 bases between them. CDR1 is SQVTM, CDR2 ANQGSEA, per germline.

The rearrangement links TRBV7-8 to TRBJ2-7; no firm D call. Trimming shortened V by 1 base and J by 7 bases, and 8 bases separated the two germline ends. The germline V gene encodes CDR1 SGHVS and CDR2 FQNEAQ. The CDR3 has 12 amino acids. DNA of the CDR3: TGTGCCAGCAGCTTAGACCGAGGAGAGCAGTACTTC. This codes for CASSLDRGEQYF.

The chain joins TRBV28 to TRBJ2-2, with D possibly being TRBD2 (6 bases). Per germline, CDR1 MDHEN and CDR2 SYDVKM. Trimming stripped 6 bases from V and 0 bases from J, with 14 bases between. CDR3 length: 16 residues. CDR3 sequence reads: CASSPGSRSNTGELFF. In DNA, the CDR3 is TGTGCCAGCAGCCCCGGGAGCCGCTCGAACACCGGGGAGCTGTTTTTT.

V usage is TRBV7-8 and J usage is TRBJ1-4; D is unresolved. CDR3 length: 15 amino acids. Germline V gene data show CDR1 as SGHVS and CDR2 as FQNEAQ. The ends were cut back, 7 bases at V and 0 bases at J, with 12 bases in the middle. The CDR3 loop is CASNVLGATNEKLFF. The CDR3 DNA is TGTGCCAGCAACGTCCTAGGAGCAACTAATGAAAAACTGTTTTTT.

This clone has just a few counts. The chain links TRBV30 to TRBJ1-1, with TRBD1 matching over 7 bases. V dropped 4 bases and J dropped 6; count of bases not matched to a gene: 8. Germline-derived CDR1 and CDR2 are GTSNPN and SVGIG (reference sequence). The CDR3 has 13 residues. CDR3 bases: TGTGCCTGGACCAGACAGGGCAGATCTGAAGCTTTCTTT. This translates into CAWTRQGRSEAFF. The variable domain in full, with the rest retrieved from reference TRBV30 and TRBJ1-1, is SQTIHQWPATLVQPVGSPLSLECTVEGTSNPNLYWYRQAAGRGLQLLFYSVGIGQISSEVPQNLSASRPQDRQFILSSKKLLLSDSGFYLCAWTRQGRSEAFFGQGTRLTVV.